This is a list of T cell receptor beta chains from one sample in a study of T cells in Graves' hyperthyroidism and ophthalmopathy. TCRdb ran MiXCR on the multiplex PCR reads and lists one entry per CDR3 protein. The table has hundreds of thousands of distinct CDR3 sequences, around 15% seen once; the top ten hold 9.5% to 13%. Input material: blood. These receptors were collected from a young woman with Graves' hyperthyroidism. Both conserved end residues are part of each CDR3. Fields, in order: V gene, J gene, D gene, CDR3 protein. D genes are given only for firm matches.

TRBV9	TRBJ2-1	TRBD2	CASSDRSGRNNNEQFF
TRBV20-1	TRBJ2-1	.	CSARAAGSVYNEQFF
TRBV7-9	TRBJ2-1	.	CASSLSTGGGNEQFF
TRBV11-2	TRBJ2-7	TRBD2	CASSLGTSVYEQYF
TRBV7-9	TRBJ1-1	.	CASSFPSIPEAFF
TRBV11-3	TRBJ2-7	.	CASSSIRGQYF
TRBV6-1	TRBJ2-7	TRBD2	CASRGGLAEYEQYF
TRBV7-9	TRBJ2-2	TRBD1	CASSLVPQGITGELFF
TRBV29-1	TRBJ1-1	.	CSVEGRTEAFF
TRBV6-1	TRBJ2-7	TRBD1	CASSRQGANEQYF
TRBV12-3/TRBV12-4	TRBJ2-5	.	CASSFVLIPETQYF
TRBV18	TRBJ1-1	TRBD1	CASSRQTGDTEAFF
TRBV29-1	TRBJ2-5	.	CSVGGRRETQYF
TRBV7-2	TRBJ2-1	TRBD2	CASRLAGAYNEQFF
TRBV7-9	TRBJ2-1	.	CASSLGLGTYNEQFF
TRBV12-3/TRBV12-4	TRBJ1-2	.	CASSLRGIHGYTF
TRBV6-1	TRBJ1-1	.	CASSRLSYGPLGEAFF
TRBV20-1	TRBJ1-1	.	CSADGLLNTEAFF
TRBV6-1	TRBJ2-7	.	CASSSYDRPSSYEQYF
TRBV2	TRBJ2-7	TRBD1	CASRDRGLPYEQYF
TRBV28	TRBJ2-7	TRBD2	CASSFGLAGAEAGQYF
TRBV11-2	TRBJ2-7	.	CASSLGGSAYEQYF
TRBV7-2	TRBJ2-7	TRBD2	CASSLGRLALAYEQYF
TRBV20-1	TRBJ2-5	TRBD2	CSARASGLAGVETQYF
TRBV14	TRBJ2-1	.	CASSQDPSGLVNEQFF
TRBV14	TRBJ2-3	TRBD2	CASSPLSGRTTDTQYF
TRBV7-2	TRBJ2-7	.	CASSLGYAYEQYF
TRBV20-1	TRBJ1-3	.	CSARDSGPISGNTIYF
TRBV4-1	TRBJ2-7	TRBD1	CASSQPGTGVIYEQYF
TRBV28	TRBJ2-5	.	CASSYPTTGSPQYF
TRBV13	TRBJ1-6	.	CASSERTGRDSPLHF
TRBV7-2	TRBJ1-1	.	CASRARGGGTEAFF
TRBV6-1	TRBJ2-7	.	CATWIGGSSYEQYF
TRBV11-2	TRBJ2-1	TRBD2	CASSRRLAGGGVGEQFF
TRBV7-2	TRBJ1-6	TRBD1	CASSPGQGRGPNSPLHF
TRBV29-1	TRBJ2-4	TRBD2	CSVRASGVQYF
TRBV20-1	TRBJ1-1	TRBD1	CSAPTGVNTEAFF
TRBV25-1	TRBJ2-1	.	CASSESLRGASGNEQFF
TRBV29-1	TRBJ2-7	TRBD2	CSVLGLAGKYEQYF
TRBV20-1	TRBJ2-1	.	CSASNFALLNEQFF
TRBV7-9	TRBJ1-1	.	CASSRNLNTEAFF
TRBV7-9	TRBJ1-2	.	CASSLGGPGRHGYGYTF
TRBV15	TRBJ1-1	TRBD1	CATSIAQGDRAFF
TRBV2	TRBJ2-3	.	CASSRIAETDTQYF
TRBV13	TRBJ2-7	.	CASSLGRRGYEQYF
TRBV6-1	TRBJ1-1	.	CASSRSTAMNTEAFF
TRBV7-9	TRBJ1-2	TRBD1	CASSQGTDPRNYGYTF
TRBV2	TRBJ2-4	.	CASSVGRVAKNIQYF
TRBV4-3	TRBJ2-7	TRBD2	CASSQDRLAGGQEQYF
TRBV20-1	TRBJ2-7	.	CSANTASLEQYF
TRBV28	TRBJ2-5	TRBD2	CASSFASGETQYF